This T cell receptor beta chain was documented in a study of lymphopenia after photon versus proton radiotherapy. Study-level results: Post-nadir TCR diversity decline inversely tracked overall survival among those who died.

CDR3 length equals 13 residues. The germline V gene has CDR1 MNHNS and CDR2 SASEGT. The V end was cut by 4 bases, the J end by 5 bases, with 12 bases between. As concerns this clone: The antigen is undetermined.

The repertoire was sequenced with immunoSEQ multiplex PCR; TCRdb's copy has only in-frame clones and lacks some. The sample includes some 41,000 clones, about 85% seen only once; the top ten take approximately 3%. This TCR came from a man aged 45-60 years with gastric cancer. The rearrangement joins TRBV6-1 to TRBJ2-7, with a possible D match to TRBD2 (6 bases). The sequencing used peripheral blood, collected from a patient treated with photon-based radiotherapy. CDR3 amino acids: CASSVPGANEQYF. CDR3 DNA sequence: TGTGCCAGCAGTGTTCCGGGAGCGAACGAGCAGTACTTC.